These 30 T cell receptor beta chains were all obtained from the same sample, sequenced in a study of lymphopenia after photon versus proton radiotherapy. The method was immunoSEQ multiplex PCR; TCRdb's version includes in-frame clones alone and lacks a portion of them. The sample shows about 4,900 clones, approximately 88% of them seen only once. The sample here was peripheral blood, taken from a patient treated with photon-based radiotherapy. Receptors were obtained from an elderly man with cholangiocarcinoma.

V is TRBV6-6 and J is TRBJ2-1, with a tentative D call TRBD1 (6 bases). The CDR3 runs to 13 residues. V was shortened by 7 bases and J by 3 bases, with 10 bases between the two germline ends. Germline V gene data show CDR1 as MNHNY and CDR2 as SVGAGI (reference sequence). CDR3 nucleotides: TGTGCCAGCAAGGGGGTTGGCTACAATGAGCAGTTCTTC. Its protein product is CASKGVGYNEQFF.

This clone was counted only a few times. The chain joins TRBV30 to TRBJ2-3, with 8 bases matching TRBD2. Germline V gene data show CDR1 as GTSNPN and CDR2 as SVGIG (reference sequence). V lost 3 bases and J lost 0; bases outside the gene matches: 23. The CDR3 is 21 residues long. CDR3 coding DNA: TGTGCCTGGAGGTTGACCAGCGGGGGAAGGAGGTGGATAGCAAGCACAGATACGCAGTATTTT. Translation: CAWRLTSGGRRWIASTDTQYF.

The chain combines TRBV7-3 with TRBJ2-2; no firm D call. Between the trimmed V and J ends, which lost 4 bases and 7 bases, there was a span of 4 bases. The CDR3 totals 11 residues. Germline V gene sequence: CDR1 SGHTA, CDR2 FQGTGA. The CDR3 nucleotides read TGTGCCAGCAGCTCTGGCGGGGAGCTGTTTTTT. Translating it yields CASSSGGELFF. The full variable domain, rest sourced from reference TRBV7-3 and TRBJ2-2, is GAGVSQTPSNKVTEKGKYVELRCDPISGHTALYWYRQSLGQGPEFLIYFQGTGAADDSGLPNDRFFAVRPEGSVSTLKIQRTERGDSAVYLCASSSGGELFFGEGSRLTVL.

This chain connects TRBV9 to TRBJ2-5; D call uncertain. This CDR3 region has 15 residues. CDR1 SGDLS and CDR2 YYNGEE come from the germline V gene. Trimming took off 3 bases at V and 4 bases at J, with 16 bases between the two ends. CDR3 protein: CASSASLDIRETQYF. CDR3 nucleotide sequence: TGTGCCAGCAGCGCCTCCCTAGACATTCGAGAGACCCAGTACTTC.

The CDR3 bases are TGTGCCAGCAGCTTGAAGGGGGCTGAGAACACCATATATTTT. This sequence encodes CASSLKGAENTIYF. The rearrangement joins TRBV5-4 to TRBJ1-3; TRBD1 agrees at 7 bases. The CDR3 has 14 residues. Trimming cost V 1 base and J 7 bases; bases outside gene matches: 5. CDR1 is SGHNT and CDR2 is YYREEE in the germline V gene (reference sequence).

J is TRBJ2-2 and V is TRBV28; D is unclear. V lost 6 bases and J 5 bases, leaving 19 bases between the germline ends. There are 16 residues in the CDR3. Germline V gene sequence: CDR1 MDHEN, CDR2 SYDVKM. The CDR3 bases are TGTGCCAGCAGATATCCTGACGGCGAGAGGACCGGGGAGCTGTTTTTT. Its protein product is CASRYPDGERTGELFF. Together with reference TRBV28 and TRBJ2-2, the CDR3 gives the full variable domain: DVKVTQSSRYLVKRTGEKVFLECVQDMDHENMFWYRQDPGLGLRLIYFSYDVKMKEKGDIPEGYSVSREKKERFSLILESASTNQTSMYLCASRYPDGERTGELFFGEGSRLTVL.

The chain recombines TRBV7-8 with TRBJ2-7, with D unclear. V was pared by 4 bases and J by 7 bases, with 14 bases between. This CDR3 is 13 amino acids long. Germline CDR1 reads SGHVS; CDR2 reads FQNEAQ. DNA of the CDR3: TGTGCCAGCAGCTCGTGGACGGACGAGGAGCAGTACTTC. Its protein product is CASSSWTDEEQYF.

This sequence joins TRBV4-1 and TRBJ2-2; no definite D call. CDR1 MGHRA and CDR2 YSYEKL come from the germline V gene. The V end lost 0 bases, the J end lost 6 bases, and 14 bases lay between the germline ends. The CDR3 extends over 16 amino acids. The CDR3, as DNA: TGCGCCAGCAGCCAAGATTGGACCCGAAAGGCCGGGGAGCTGTTTTTT. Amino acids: CASSQDWTRKAGELFF.

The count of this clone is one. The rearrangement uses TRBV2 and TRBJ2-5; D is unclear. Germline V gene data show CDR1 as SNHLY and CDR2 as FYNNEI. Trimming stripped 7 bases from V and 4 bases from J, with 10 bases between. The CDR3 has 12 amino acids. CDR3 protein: CASMRFGETQYF. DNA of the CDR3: TGTGCCAGCATGAGGTTTGGAGAGACCCAGTACTTC.

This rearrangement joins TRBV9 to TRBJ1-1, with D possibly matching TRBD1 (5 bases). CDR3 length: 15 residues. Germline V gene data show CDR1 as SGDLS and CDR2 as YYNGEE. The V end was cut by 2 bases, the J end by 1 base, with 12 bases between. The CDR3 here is CASSVVGVGNTEAFF. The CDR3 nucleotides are TGTGCCAGCAGCGTCGTGGGGGTCGGGAACACTGAAGCTTTCTTT.

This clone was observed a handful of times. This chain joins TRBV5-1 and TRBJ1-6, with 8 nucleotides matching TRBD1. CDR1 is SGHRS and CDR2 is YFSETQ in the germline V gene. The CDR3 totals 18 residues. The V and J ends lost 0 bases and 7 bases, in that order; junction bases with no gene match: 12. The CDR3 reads CASSLGYDRGGSNSPLHF. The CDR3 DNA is TGCGCCAGCAGCTTGGGGTACGACAGGGGAGGTTCAAATTCACCCCTCCACTTT.

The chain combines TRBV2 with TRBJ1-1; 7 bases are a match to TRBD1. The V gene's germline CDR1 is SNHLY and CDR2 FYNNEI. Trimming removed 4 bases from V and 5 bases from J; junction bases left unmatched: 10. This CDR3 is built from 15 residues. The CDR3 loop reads CASSARLRGGTEAFF. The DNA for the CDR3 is TGTGCCAGCAGTGCACGCCTCAGGGGGGGGACTGAAGCTTTCTTT.

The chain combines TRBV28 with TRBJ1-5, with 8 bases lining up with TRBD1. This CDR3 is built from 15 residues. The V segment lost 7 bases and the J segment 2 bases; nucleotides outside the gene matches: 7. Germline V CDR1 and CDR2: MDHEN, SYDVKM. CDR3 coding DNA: TGTGCCAGCACCAGACCAGGGGGCCGCAATCAGCCCCAGCATTTT. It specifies CASTRPGGRNQPQHF.

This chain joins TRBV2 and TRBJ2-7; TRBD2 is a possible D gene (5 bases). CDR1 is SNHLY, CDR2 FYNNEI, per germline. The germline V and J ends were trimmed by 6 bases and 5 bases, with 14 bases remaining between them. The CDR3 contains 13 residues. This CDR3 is CASRDGNEDEQYF. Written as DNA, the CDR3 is TGTGCCAGCAGGGACGGGAACGAGGACGAGCAGTACTTC.

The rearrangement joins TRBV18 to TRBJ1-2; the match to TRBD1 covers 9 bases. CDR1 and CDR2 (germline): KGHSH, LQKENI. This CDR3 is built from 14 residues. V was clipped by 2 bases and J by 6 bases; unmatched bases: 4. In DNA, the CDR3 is TGTGCCAGCTCACCAAAACAGGGGGCTGATGGCTACACCTTC. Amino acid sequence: CASSPKQGADGYTF.

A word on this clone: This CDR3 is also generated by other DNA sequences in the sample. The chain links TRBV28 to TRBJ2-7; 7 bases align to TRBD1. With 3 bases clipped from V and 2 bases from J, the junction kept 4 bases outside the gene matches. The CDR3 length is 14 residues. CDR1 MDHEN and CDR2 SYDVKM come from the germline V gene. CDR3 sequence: CASSFYRGPYEQYF. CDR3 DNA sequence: TGTGCCAGCAGTTTCTACAGGGGACCCTACGAGCAGTACTTC.

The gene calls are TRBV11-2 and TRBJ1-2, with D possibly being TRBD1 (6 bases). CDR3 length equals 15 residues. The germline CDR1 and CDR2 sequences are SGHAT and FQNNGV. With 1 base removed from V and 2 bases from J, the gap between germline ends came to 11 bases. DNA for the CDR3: TGTGCCAGCAGCTTAGCTACAGGGTGGAACTATGGCTACACCTTC. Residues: CASSLATGWNYGYTF.

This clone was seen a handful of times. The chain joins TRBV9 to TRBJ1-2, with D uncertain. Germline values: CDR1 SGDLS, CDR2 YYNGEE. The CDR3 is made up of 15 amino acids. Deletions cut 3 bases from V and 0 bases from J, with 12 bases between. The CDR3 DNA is TGTGCCAGCAGCGCAAGGACGGTAGCTAACTATGGCTACACCTTC. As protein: CASSARTVANYGYTF.

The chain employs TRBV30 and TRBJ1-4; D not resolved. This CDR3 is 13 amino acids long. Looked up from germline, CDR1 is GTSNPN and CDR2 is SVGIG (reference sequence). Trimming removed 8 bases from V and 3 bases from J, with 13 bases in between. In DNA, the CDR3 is TGTGCCGCCGACCGTACTGCTAATGAAAAACTGTTTTTT. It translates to CAADRTANEKLFF.

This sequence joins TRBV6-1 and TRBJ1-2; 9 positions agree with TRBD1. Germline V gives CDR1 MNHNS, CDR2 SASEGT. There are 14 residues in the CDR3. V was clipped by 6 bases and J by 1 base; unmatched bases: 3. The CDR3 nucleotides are TGTGCCAGCAGGCGGGACAGGGATAACTATGGCTACACCTTC. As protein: CASRRDRDNYGYTF.

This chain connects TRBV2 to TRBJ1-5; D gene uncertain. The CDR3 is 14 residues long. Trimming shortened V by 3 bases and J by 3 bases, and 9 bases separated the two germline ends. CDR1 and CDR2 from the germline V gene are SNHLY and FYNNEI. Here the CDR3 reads CASSEERANQPQHF. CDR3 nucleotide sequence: TGTGCCAGCAGTGAGGAGAGGGCCAATCAGCCCCAGCATTTT.

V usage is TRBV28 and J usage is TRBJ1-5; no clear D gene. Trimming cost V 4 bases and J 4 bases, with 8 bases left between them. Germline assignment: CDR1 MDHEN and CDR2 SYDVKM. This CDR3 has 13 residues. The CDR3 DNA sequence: TGTGCCAGCAGTTACGGGGTAAATCAGCCCCAGCATTTT. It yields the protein CASSYGVNQPQHF.

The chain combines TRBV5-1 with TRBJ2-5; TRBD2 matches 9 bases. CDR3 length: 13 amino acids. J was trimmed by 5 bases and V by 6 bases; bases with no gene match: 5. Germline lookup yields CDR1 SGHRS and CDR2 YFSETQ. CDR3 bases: TGCGCCAGCAAAGCGGGGGGTATGGAGACCCAGTACTTC. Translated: CASKAGGMETQYF.

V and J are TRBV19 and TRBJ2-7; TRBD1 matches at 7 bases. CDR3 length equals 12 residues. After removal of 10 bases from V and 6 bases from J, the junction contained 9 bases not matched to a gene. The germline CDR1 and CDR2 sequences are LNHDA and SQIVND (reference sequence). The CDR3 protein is CATRTGSGEQYF. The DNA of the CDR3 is TGTGCCACCCGGACAGGATCTGGCGAGCAGTACTTC.

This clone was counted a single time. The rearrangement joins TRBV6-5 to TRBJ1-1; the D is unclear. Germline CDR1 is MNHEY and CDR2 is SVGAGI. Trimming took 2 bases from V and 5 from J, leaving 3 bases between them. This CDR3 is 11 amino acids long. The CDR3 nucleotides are TGTGCCAGCAGTTACGAGACTGAAGCTTTCTTT. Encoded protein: CASSYETEAFF.

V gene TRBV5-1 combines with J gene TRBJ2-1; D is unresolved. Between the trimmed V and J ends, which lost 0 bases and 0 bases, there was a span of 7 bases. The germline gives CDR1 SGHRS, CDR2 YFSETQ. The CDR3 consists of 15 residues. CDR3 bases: TGCGCCAGCAGCTTGGTGGTTAGCTCCTACAATGAGCAGTTCTTC. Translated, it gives CASSLVVSSYNEQFF.

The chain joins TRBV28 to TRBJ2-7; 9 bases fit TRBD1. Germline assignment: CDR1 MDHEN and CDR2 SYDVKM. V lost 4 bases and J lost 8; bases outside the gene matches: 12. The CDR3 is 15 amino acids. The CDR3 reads CASSSSTGGESKQYF. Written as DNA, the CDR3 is TGTGCCAGCAGTTCCTCGACAGGGGGAGAGAGCAAGCAGTACTTC. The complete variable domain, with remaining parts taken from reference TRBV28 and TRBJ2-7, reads DVKVTQSSRYLVKRTGEKVFLECVQDMDHENMFWYRQDPGLGLRLIYFSYDVKMKEKGDIPEGYSVSREKKERFSLILESASTNQTSMYLCASSSSTGGESKQYFGPGTRLTVT.

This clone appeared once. The CDR3: CSAFTGDYTF. The CDR3 region has the DNA TGCAGTGCTTTTACAGGGGACTACACCTTC. The chain is built from TRBV20-1 and TRBJ1-2; 7 positions agree with TRBD1. J lost 10 bases, V lost 5 bases, and 4 bases had no gene match. CDR1 is DFQATT and CDR2 is SNEGSKA in the germline V gene (reference sequence). The CDR3 length is 10 residues.

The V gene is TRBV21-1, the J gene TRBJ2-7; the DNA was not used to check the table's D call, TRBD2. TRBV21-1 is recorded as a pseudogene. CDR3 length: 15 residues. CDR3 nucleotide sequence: TGTGCCAGCAGCAACAGACGAGGGAATGAAACCGAGCAGTACTTC. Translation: CASSNRRGNETEQYF.

The CDR3 sequence is CASSQQQGVNYGYTF. The CDR3 DNA is TGTGCCAGCAGCCAACAACAGGGGGTTAACTATGGCTACACCTTC. The chain has TRBV5-4 and TRBJ1-2; 8 nucleotides agree with TRBD1. V lost 4 bases, J lost 1 base, and 6 bases stayed unmatched. The CDR3 is made up of 15 amino acids. CDR1 and CDR2 (germline): SGHNT, YYREEE (reference sequence).